This TCR beta chain was documented in a study of T cell responses to AZD1222 COVID-19 vaccine. The junction had 8 bases not matched to a gene; V was cut back by 6 bases and J by 2 bases. CDR3 length: 16 amino acids. Germline V gene sequence: CDR1 MNHEY, CDR2 SMNVEV (reference sequence). Sequencing used immunoSEQ multiplex PCR; TCRdb keeps in-frame clones, though not all of them. The sample has around 94,000 clones, around 84% seen once. The V call is TRBV27, the J call TRBJ2-7, with 12 bases fitting TRBD1. The origin of this receptor is an adult who received the AZD1222 COVID-19 vaccine. Sequencing used peripheral blood, obtained 28 days after the second AZD1222 dose. CDR3 residues: CASSPSGTGGPYEQYF. The CDR3 DNA is TGTGCCAGCAGCCCCTCCGGGACAGGGGGCCCCTACGAGCAGTACTTC.